Detailed here is one T cell receptor (beta chain). Its antigen is unknown. Primers: 60 Vbeta forward and 13 Jbeta reverse. Only in-frame clones appear in the TCRdb table, and some are missing; sequencing was by immunoSEQ multiplex PCR. The repertoire holds around 100,000 clones, with around 80% as singletons. The donors, nominally healthy at sampling, likely had unrecorded immune exposures. This record belongs to a study of cytomegalovirus exposure and HLA in healthy donors. On the study more broadly: Earlier findings included more than 95 million unique TCR beta sequences obtained from 180 million or so T cells.

Study results and caveats: A later analysis linked a missense DCLRE1C variant to TCR beta V- and J-gene trimming. Being productive about 87% or about 30% of the time was typical of most TCR beta V segments in an earlier analysis.

Trimming cost V 10 bases and J 4 bases, with 13 bases left between them. The germline V gene encodes CDR1 MNHNS and CDR2 SASEGT. The CDR3 is made up of 13 amino acids. This receptor was obtained from a woman between 18 and 30 years old in good health and CMV-seropositive. The chain couples TRBV6-1 to TRBJ1-4; a weak D match, TRBD1 (5 bases). The sequenced sample was PBMCs. In nucleotides, the CDR3 is TGTGCCACCAGACGGGGGGGTAATGAAAAACTGTTTTTT. It encodes CATRRGGNEKLFF.